These T cell receptor beta chains were read from a single sample in a study of cytotoxic CD8 clonotypes in ibrutinib-treated CLL. Method: immunoSEQ multiplex PCR; TCRdb's copy keeps in-frame clones and lacks some. The repertoire includes 68,000 or so clones, approximately 71% of them detected once, and 4.5% to 6% sits in the top ten. The source was PBMCs, collected after 12 months of ibrutinib treatment. Every receptor here comes from a human donor with chronic lymphocytic leukemia. Both conserved end residues are part of each CDR3. A D gene is named only where the DNA matches it firmly. Clone size is given for some rows only: seen once, a few or many times, or a class if the clone is expanded.

d_call: -
j_call: TRBJ2-7
clone_size: -
v_call: TRBV5-5
cdr3_nt: TGTGCCAGCAGCTTGTCTCCAGGGAACGAGCAGTACTTC
cdr3_aa: CASSLSPGNEQYF

d_call: TRBD1
j_call: TRBJ2-3
clone_size: -
v_call: TRBV28
cdr3_nt: TGTGCCAGCGGCACCGGGACAGGGGTATTTAGCACAGATACGCAGTATTTT
cdr3_aa: CASGTGTGVFSTDTQYF

d_call: TRBD1
j_call: TRBJ2-2
clone_size: -
v_call: TRBV2
cdr3_nt: TGTGCCACTGGACAGGGCTACACCGGGGAGCTGTTTTTT
cdr3_aa: CATGQGYTGELFF

d_call: TRBD1
j_call: TRBJ2-7
clone_size: -
v_call: TRBV7-6
cdr3_nt: TGTGCCAGCAGCCGATCCGGGACAGGGTCCTACGAGCAGTACTTC
cdr3_aa: CASSRSGTGSYEQYF

d_call: -
j_call: TRBJ2-6
clone_size: -
v_call: TRBV19
cdr3_nt: TGTGCCAGTAGTATAGGGGTTCGGGGCTTCCCTGGGGCCAACGTCCTGACTTTC
cdr3_aa: CASSIGVRGFPGANVLTF

d_call: -
j_call: TRBJ1-4
clone_size: few
v_call: TRBV28
cdr3_nt: TGTGCCAGCAGCCTACTAGGCAATGAAAAACTGTTTTTT
cdr3_aa: CASSLLGNEKLFF

d_call: -
j_call: TRBJ2-7
clone_size: -
v_call: TRBV7-6
cdr3_nt: TGTGCCAGCAGCGGGGGATTCTCCTACGAGCAGTACTTC
cdr3_aa: CASSGGFSYEQYF

d_call: TRBD1
j_call: TRBJ1-1
clone_size: -
v_call: TRBV6-5
cdr3_nt: TGTGCCAGCAGACCGACAGGGTTGAACACTGAAGCTTTCTTT
cdr3_aa: CASRPTGLNTEAFF

d_call: TRBD1
j_call: TRBJ1-5
clone_size: -
v_call: TRBV2
cdr3_nt: TGTGCCACCCGGACAGGGGGATGGAATCAGCCCCAGCATTTT
cdr3_aa: CATRTGGWNQPQHF

d_call: -
j_call: TRBJ1-4
clone_size: -
v_call: TRBV20-1
cdr3_nt: TGCAGTCAGGCAACTAATGAAAAACTGTTTTTT
cdr3_aa: CSQATNEKLFF

d_call: -
j_call: TRBJ1-1
clone_size: -
v_call: TRBV30
cdr3_nt: TGTGCCTGGAGTGACAGTATGAACACTGAAGCTTTCTTT
cdr3_aa: CAWSDSMNTEAFF

d_call: -
j_call: TRBJ2-6
clone_size: -
v_call: TRBV19
cdr3_nt: TGTGCCAGTAGACAGGGATCTGGGGCCAACGTCCTGACTTTC
cdr3_aa: CASRQGSGANVLTF

d_call: -
j_call: TRBJ2-3
clone_size: -
v_call: TRBV7-2
cdr3_nt: TGTGCCAGCAGCCCCGGGTCCGTGGCGGATACGCAGTATTTT
cdr3_aa: CASSPGSVADTQYF

d_call: -
j_call: TRBJ1-1
clone_size: -
v_call: TRBV4-3
cdr3_nt: TGCGCCAGCAGCCAAGTATCGGTCAGGAGGGCTGAAGCTTTCTTT
cdr3_aa: CASSQVSVRRAEAFF

d_call: -
j_call: TRBJ2-2
clone_size: -
v_call: TRBV6-5
cdr3_nt: TGTGCCAGCAGTTACTCGACCGGGCACACCGGGGAGCTGTTTTTT
cdr3_aa: CASSYSTGHTGELFF

d_call: -
j_call: TRBJ2-1
clone_size: -
v_call: TRBV20-1
cdr3_nt: TGCAGTGCTACCAATTCCAATGAGCAGTTCTTC
cdr3_aa: CSATNSNEQFF

d_call: TRBD1
j_call: TRBJ2-7
clone_size: -
v_call: TRBV7-2
cdr3_nt: TGTGCCAGCAGCTTAGGACGGGACAGGGTATCGAACTTC
cdr3_aa: CASSLGRDRVSNF

d_call: TRBD2
j_call: TRBJ2-3
clone_size: few
v_call: TRBV9
cdr3_nt: TGTGCCAGCAGCTCGGGGGGGGCCACTAGCACAGATACGCAGTATTTT
cdr3_aa: CASSSGGATSTDTQYF

d_call: TRBD2
j_call: TRBJ2-2
clone_size: -
v_call: TRBV2
cdr3_nt: TGTGCCAGCAGTGGGTTAGCGGGGGGTGTCGGGGAGCTGTTTTTT
cdr3_aa: CASSGLAGGVGELFF

d_call: -
j_call: TRBJ1-6
clone_size: -
v_call: TRBV28
cdr3_nt: TGTGCCAGCAGTTTACAGGTCCGTTCACCCCTCCACTTT
cdr3_aa: CASSLQVRSPLHF

d_call: -
j_call: TRBJ1-3
clone_size: -
v_call: TRBV4-3
cdr3_nt: TGCGCCAGCAGCCAAGCAGCATATGGAAACACCATATATTTT
cdr3_aa: CASSQAAYGNTIYF

d_call: -
j_call: TRBJ2-3
clone_size: -
v_call: TRBV1
cdr3_nt: TGCACCAGCAGCCGTTTACCGCTAGCGGAGAGCGAAGATACGCAGTATTTT
cdr3_aa: CTSSRLPLAESEDTQYF

d_call: -
j_call: TRBJ1-1
clone_size: -
v_call: TRBV30
cdr3_nt: TGTGCCTGGAGTGAAGGCCTGCTGAACACTGAAGCTTTCTTT
cdr3_aa: CAWSEGLLNTEAFF

d_call: -
j_call: TRBJ2-1
clone_size: -
v_call: TRBV18
cdr3_nt: TGTGCCAGCTCACAGGACAGCGGGATTTCGAATGAGCAGTTCTTC
cdr3_aa: CASSQDSGISNEQFF

d_call: TRBD1
j_call: TRBJ1-6
clone_size: few
v_call: TRBV7-2
cdr3_nt: TGTGCCAGCAGCCCGGGACAGACGTATAATTCACCCCTCCACTTT
cdr3_aa: CASSPGQTYNSPLHF

d_call: TRBD1
j_call: TRBJ1-2
clone_size: once
v_call: TRBV6-5
cdr3_nt: TGTGCCAGCAGTTCGTCCAGGGGGCATGGTATCTATGGCTACACCTTC
cdr3_aa: CASSSSRGHGIYGYTF

d_call: -
j_call: TRBJ2-7
clone_size: -
v_call: TRBV5-1
cdr3_nt: TGCGCCAGCAGCTTGGGGGCGGAAACCTACGAGCAGTACTTC
cdr3_aa: CASSLGAETYEQYF

d_call: -
j_call: TRBJ1-1
clone_size: -
v_call: TRBV28
cdr3_nt: TGTGCCAGCAGTTTTGCTAGGACTGAAGCTTTCTTT
cdr3_aa: CASSFARTEAFF

d_call: TRBD1
j_call: TRBJ2-5
clone_size: -
v_call: TRBV5-1
cdr3_nt: TGCGCCAGCAGCTCGACAGGGGGGCCGGAGACCCAGTACTTC
cdr3_aa: CASSSTGGPETQYF

d_call: -
j_call: TRBJ2-3
clone_size: -
v_call: TRBV20-1
cdr3_nt: TGCAGGTGTAGGAGCTTAGATACGCAGTATTTT
cdr3_aa: CRCRSLDTQYF

d_call: -
j_call: TRBJ1-5
clone_size: -
v_call: TRBV7-3
cdr3_nt: TGTGCCAGCAGCTCGGGACAAAACTTCCTTAGCAATCAGCCCCAGCATTTT
cdr3_aa: CASSSGQNFLSNQPQHF

d_call: -
j_call: TRBJ2-4
clone_size: once
v_call: TRBV2
cdr3_nt: TGTGCCAGCAGTGAAGCGGGGGGGCTTGCCAAAAACATTCAGTACTTC
cdr3_aa: CASSEAGGLAKNIQYF

d_call: TRBD1
j_call: TRBJ2-4
clone_size: -
v_call: TRBV10-3
cdr3_nt: TGTGCCATCAGCAGACAGGGCCAGGAAAACATTCAGTACTTC
cdr3_aa: CAISRQGQENIQYF

d_call: -
j_call: TRBJ1-1
clone_size: -
v_call: TRBV5-4
cdr3_nt: TGTGCCAGCAGCTTGGTTAACACTGAAGCTTTCTTT
cdr3_aa: CASSLVNTEAFF

d_call: TRBD1
j_call: TRBJ2-6
clone_size: -
v_call: TRBV28
cdr3_nt: TGTGCCAGCAGTCCCCGGGGACAGGGCTCAGCTGGGGCCAACGTCCTGACTTTC
cdr3_aa: CASSPRGQGSAGANVLTF

d_call: -
j_call: TRBJ1-1
clone_size: -
v_call: TRBV7-6
cdr3_nt: TGTGCCAGCAGCTTAGGGGGACACCCGAACACTGAAGCTTTCTTT
cdr3_aa: CASSLGGHPNTEAFF

d_call: -
j_call: TRBJ2-7
clone_size: -
v_call: TRBV5-1
cdr3_nt: TGCGCCAGCAGCTTGTTCGCAGGTAACTACGAGCAGTACTTC
cdr3_aa: CASSLFAGNYEQYF

d_call: TRBD1
j_call: TRBJ1-4
clone_size: -
v_call: TRBV7-2
cdr3_nt: TGTGCCAGCAATAGGGGCAGGGGGGAAAAACTGTTTTTT
cdr3_aa: CASNRGRGEKLFF

d_call: TRBD1
j_call: TRBJ1-1
clone_size: few
v_call: TRBV5-8
cdr3_nt: TGTGCCAGCAGCTCCGGGACAGGAATGATGAACACTGAAGCTTTCTTT
cdr3_aa: CASSSGTGMMNTEAFF

d_call: -
j_call: TRBJ2-1
clone_size: -
v_call: TRBV4-3
cdr3_nt: TGCGCCAGCAGCCAAGATAGGGGCCGGCCCGAATACAATGAGCAGTTCTTC
cdr3_aa: CASSQDRGRPEYNEQFF

d_call: -
j_call: TRBJ1-2
clone_size: many
v_call: TRBV28
cdr3_nt: TGTGCCAGCAGTTTGCAGGGAAATGCGGACTATGGCTACACCTTC
cdr3_aa: CASSLQGNADYGYTF

d_call: TRBD1
j_call: TRBJ2-2
clone_size: -
v_call: TRBV7-2
cdr3_nt: TGTGCCAGCAGCGCCAGACAGGGGAACACCGGGGAGCTGTTTTTT
cdr3_aa: CASSARQGNTGELFF

d_call: -
j_call: TRBJ1-2
clone_size: -
v_call: TRBV6-4
cdr3_nt: TGTGCCAGCAGTGACTCAGGAGGGATCTATGGCTACACCTTC
cdr3_aa: CASSDSGGIYGYTF

d_call: -
j_call: TRBJ2-2
clone_size: -
v_call: TRBV7-2
cdr3_nt: TGTGCCAGCAGCACCGGACGGGGAACCGGGGAGCTGTTTTTT
cdr3_aa: CASSTGRGTGELFF

d_call: TRBD1
j_call: TRBJ1-2
clone_size: -
v_call: TRBV28
cdr3_nt: TGTGCCAGCAGTTCGCCGGCAGGGGGTGACTATGGCTACACCTTC
cdr3_aa: CASSSPAGGDYGYTF

d_call: -
j_call: TRBJ1-5
clone_size: -
v_call: TRBV30
cdr3_nt: TGTGCCTGGACCCAGGACAGTAGCAATCAGCCCCAGCATTTT
cdr3_aa: CAWTQDSSNQPQHF

d_call: TRBD2
j_call: TRBJ2-7
clone_size: -
v_call: TRBV27
cdr3_nt: TGTGCCAGTCGACGAGCGGGGGACCCCTACGAGCAGTACTTC
cdr3_aa: CASRRAGDPYEQYF

d_call: -
j_call: TRBJ2-1
clone_size: -
v_call: TRBV7-2
cdr3_nt: TGTGCCAGCAGCTTAGCCGCAGGGACCTACAATGAGCAGTTCTTC
cdr3_aa: CASSLAAGTYNEQFF

d_call: -
j_call: TRBJ1-1
clone_size: -
v_call: TRBV11-2
cdr3_nt: TGTGCCAGCAGCTTTGGGTACCCGAACACTGAAGCTTTCTTT
cdr3_aa: CASSFGYPNTEAFF

d_call: TRBD1
j_call: TRBJ1-6
clone_size: -
v_call: TRBV4-1
cdr3_nt: TGCGCCAGCAGGCCGGGACAGGGAAGTAATTCACCCCTCCACTTT
cdr3_aa: CASRPGQGSNSPLHF

d_call: -
j_call: TRBJ1-3
clone_size: -
v_call: TRBV30
cdr3_nt: TGTGCCTGGAGTGTGCAGGGTGGAAACACCATATATTTT
cdr3_aa: CAWSVQGGNTIYF

d_call: -
j_call: TRBJ2-3
clone_size: -
v_call: TRBV7-6
cdr3_nt: TGTGCCAGCAGCTTAAACCCCCAGGGGGGGTCCACAGATACGCAGTATTTT
cdr3_aa: CASSLNPQGGSTDTQYF